This TCR beta chain was obtained from a study of T cell repertoires in cytomegalovirus infection. TCRdb analysed the reads with MiXCR anew, one entry per CDR3 protein. The sample includes roughly 990,000 distinct CDR3 sequences, 30% to 40% of them seen just once. The length of the CDR3 is 14 residues. CDR1 and CDR2 from the germline V gene are SEHNR and FQNEAQ (reference sequence). V shed 0 bases and J shed 7 bases, with 9 bases lying between them. Comment on this clonotype: The target antigen is unknown.

This sequence joins TRBV7-9 and TRBJ1-4, with a tentative D call TRBD1 (5 bases). The receptor was isolated from a human donor in good health (CMV status not recorded). Some clones in this sample may be carry-over from other donors' samples. Sequenced material: cultured CD8+ T cells from PBMCs, taken from culture after CMV antigen stimulation. The CDR3 spells CASSLAGRREKLFF. In nucleotides, the CDR3 is TGTGCCAGCAGCTTAGCGGGACGTCGTGAAAAACTGTTTTTT.